These 17 T cell receptor beta chains came from one sample sequenced in a study of T cells in Graves' hyperthyroidism and ophthalmopathy. RNA transcripts were the template for amplifying TCR beta CDR3 regions. TCR CDR3 regions were first amplified by RT-PCR with HTBI primers. Each CDR3 protein is one row after TCRdb ran MiXCR on the multiplex PCR reads. The sample comprises about 400,000 distinct CDR3 sequences, more than 12% of which are singletons, and 30% to 35% rests with the top ten. Input material: blood. The receptors originated from a woman aged 25 to 39 with Graves' hyperthyroidism.

In the case of this clonotype: One end of the junction varies from germline; a read error may be responsible. V and J are TRBV29-1 and TRBJ2-7, with 13 bases aligning to TRBD2. CDR1 is SQVTM and CDR2 is ANQGSEA in the germline V gene. This CDR3 contains 15 residues. The CDR3 DNA sequence: TGCAGCGTCGAAGGACTAGCGGGAGTGGTCCACGAGCAGTACTTC. It translates to CSVEGLAGVVHEQYF.

This clonotype was seen repeatedly, ten times or more. The chain links TRBV28 to TRBJ2-7, with a tentative D call TRBD1 (6 bases). The CDR3 has 12 amino acids. Germline lookup yields CDR1 MDHEN and CDR2 SYDVKM. Trimming took off 6 bases at V and 3 bases at J, with 9 bases between the two ends. This chain's CDR3 is CASSRQVYEQYF. Written as DNA, the CDR3 is TGTGCCAGCAGCCGACAGGTCTACGAGCAGTACTTC.

There are many counts of this clonotype. The chain couples TRBV4-1 to TRBJ2-7, with 8 bases matching TRBD1. V shed 0 bases and J 5 bases; nucleotides not matched to a gene: 9. The CDR3 length is 16 residues. Per the germline V gene, CDR1 is MGHRA and CDR2 is YSYEKL. CDR3 in amino acids: CASSQDGPRGRDEQYF. The CDR3 DNA follows: TGCGCCAGCAGCCAAGATGGTCCCAGGGGGCGCGACGAGCAGTACTTC.

This chain links TRBV11-1 with TRBJ2-7, with D uncertain. CDR3 size: 14 residues. In germline, CDR1 is SGHAT, CDR2 FQDESV (reference sequence). V was cut by 1 base and J by 3 bases, with 10 bases left in between. The CDR3 region has the DNA TGTGCCAGCAGCTTAGGGGGTGCGAACTACGAGCAGTACTTC. Translated, it gives CASSLGGANYEQYF. The variable domain in full, with the rest retrieved from reference TRBV11-1 and TRBJ2-7, is EAEVAQSPRYKITEKSQAVAFWCDPISGHATLYWYRQILGQGPELLVQFQDESVVDDSQLPKDRFSAERLKGVDSTLKIQPAELGDSAMYLCASSLGGANYEQYFGPGTRLTVT.

Ten or more counts support this clonotype. The chain carries TRBV10-1 and TRBJ2-7; the D gene is possibly TRBD1 (6 bases). Germline V lookup: CDR1 WNHNN, CDR2 SYGVQD (reference sequence). V lost 3 bases and J lost 3, with 12 bases in between. The CDR3 extends over 14 amino acids. The CDR3: CASSDYDRRYEQYF. The CDR3 nucleotides are TGCGCCAGCAGTGATTACGACAGGCGCTACGAGCAGTACTTC.

The chain recombines TRBV29-1 with TRBJ2-7, with TRBD2 identical over 9 bases. The CDR3 has 15 amino acids. Germline CDR1 and CDR2: SQVTM and ANQGSEA. V was pared by 4 bases and J by 6 bases, with 13 bases of the junction left unmatched. The CDR3 DNA is TGCAGCGTTGGGATCGTCCTAGCGGGAAGAACCGAGCAGTACTTC. This encodes CSVGIVLAGRTEQYF.

This clonotype turned up a few times. The rearrangement joins TRBV14 to TRBJ2-1, with 10 bases aligning to TRBD2. The junction had 4 bases not matched to a gene; V was cut back by 2 bases and J by 3 bases. This CDR3 is 16 amino acids long. Per the germline V gene, CDR1 is SGHDN and CDR2 is FVKESK. CDR3 region: CASSQSRTSGYNEQFF. The CDR3 bases are TGTGCCAGCAGCCAATCGCGGACTAGCGGCTACAATGAGCAGTTCTTC.

V and J are TRBV5-6 and TRBJ2-5, with 8 nucleotides matching TRBD2. Germline loops: CDR1 SGHDT, CDR2 YYEEEE. This CDR3 spans 11 amino acids. Trimming cost V 4 bases and J 13 bases; bases outside gene matches: 6. The CDR3 reads CASSRERETYF. The DNA of the CDR3 is TGTGCCAGCAGCCGAGAGCGGGAGACGTACTTC.

This clonotype was counted ten times or more. The chain links TRBV20-1 to TRBJ2-7; D uncertain. Trimming shortened V by 6 bases and J by 0 bases, and 15 bases separated the two germline ends. The CDR3 extends over 14 amino acids. Germline lookup yields CDR1 DFQATT and CDR2 SNEGSKA (reference sequence). CDR3 sequence: CSAPLAASSYEQYF. CDR3 bases: TGCAGTGCCCCATTGGCCGCGAGCTCCTACGAGCAGTACTTC.

This clonotype occurred once. This rearrangement joins TRBV6-1 to TRBJ2-7; D is undetermined. Gene TRBJ2-1 matches the end of the DNA better, so the J call may be wrong. Germline assignment: CDR1 MNHNS and CDR2 SASEGT. This CDR3 region has 10 residues. As DNA, the CDR3 is TGTGCCCGCGGCCGCTACGAGCAGTTCTTC. Protein: CARGRYEQFF.

There are many counts of this clonotype. The chain links TRBV7-9 to TRBJ2-7, with D perhaps being TRBD1 or TRBD2 (5 bases each). Germline CDR1 is SEHNR and CDR2 is FQNEAQ (reference sequence). The CDR3 runs to 14 residues. Trimming took 4 bases from V and 2 from J, leaving 12 bases between them. This chain's CDR3 is CASSWHTGPYEQYF. CDR3 coding DNA: TGTGCCAGCAGCTGGCATACGGGACCCTACGAGCAGTACTTC.

The chain recombines TRBV24-1 with TRBJ1-5; D is perhaps TRBD1 (5 bases). There are 15 residues in the CDR3. CDR1 is KGHDR, CDR2 SFDVKD, per germline. The ends were cut back, 7 bases at V and 2 bases at J, with 14 bases in the middle. CDR3 coding DNA: TGTGCCACCAGCGGGGGGGTAGTAGGCAATCAGCCCCAGCATTTT. Translated: CATSGGVVGNQPQHF.

This clonotype was recorded at least ten times. This chain connects TRBV28 to TRBJ1-2; no reliable D call. The CDR3 is 14 residues long. The V gene lost 4 bases and the J gene lost 7 bases, with 16 bases spanning the gap. Germline V lookup: CDR1 MDHEN, CDR2 SYDVKM. The CDR3 sequence is CASSSAGGPVGYTF. As DNA, the CDR3 is TGTGCCAGCAGTTCGGCAGGAGGCCCGGTTGGCTACACCTTC.

About this clonotype: A much larger clone is a single base away; this may be a read error. This chain links TRBV10-3 with TRBJ1-2; 9 bases are shared with TRBD1. J gave up 6 bases and V 6 bases, and 2 bases lay outside the gene matches. This CDR3 comprises 12 residues. The germline V gene encodes CDR1 ENHRY and CDR2 SYGVKD. The CDR3 DNA reads as TGTGCCATCAGCCGGACAGGGGATGGCTACACCTTC. Residues: CAISRTGDGYTF.

This clonotype was detected many times. The chain combines TRBV28 with TRBJ2-7, with D perhaps matching TRBD2 (5 bases). Between the trimmed V and J ends, which lost 4 bases and 6 bases, there was a span of 16 bases. Germline CDR1 reads MDHEN; CDR2 reads SYDVKM. The CDR3 consists of 14 residues. CDR3 in DNA: TGTGCCAGCAGTTCCCCGCGGGCGGTTCGCGAGCAGTACTTC. Its translation: CASSSPRAVREQYF. Full variable domain (missing parts from reference TRBV28 and TRBJ2-7): DVKVTQSSRYLVKRTGEKVFLECVQDMDHENMFWYRQDPGLGLRLIYFSYDVKMKEKGDIPEGYSVSREKKERFSLILESASTNQTSMYLCASSSPRAVREQYFGPGTRLTVT.

This chain joins TRBV4-2 and TRBJ2-1, with D possibly being TRBD2 (6 bases). CDR1 and CDR2 from the germline V gene are LGHNA and YNFKEQ. Trimming pared 4 bases from V and 8 bases from J, leaving 18 bases between. This CDR3 region has 15 residues. The CDR3 DNA follows: TGTGCCAGCAGCCCCTTTTATACGGGAGATGATGAGCAGTTCTTC. It is translated as CASSPFYTGDDEQFF.

This clonotype showed up many times. V usage is TRBV28 and J usage is TRBJ2-2, with TRBD1 identical over 10 bases. Trimming took 6 bases from V and 4 from J; bases not matched to a gene: 8. The CDR3 totals 16 residues. Germline V gene data show CDR1 as MDHEN and CDR2 as SYDVKM. CDR3 residues: CASRNDRGRVTGELFF. The CDR3 bases are TGTGCCAGCAGGAACGACAGGGGGCGCGTCACCGGGGAGCTGTTTTTT.